This entry lists 13 T cell receptor beta chains sequenced from one sample in a study of T-cell memory formation after mild COVID-19. TCRdb re-called the 5' RACE reads with MiXCR, one entry per CDR3 protein. The sample contains roughly 120,000 distinct CDR3 sequences, approximately 16% of which appear only once. Input material: PBMCs or a T cell subset sorted from them (not recorded which). The receptors originated from an adult woman who had mild COVID-19 (a few samples of this study predate the infection). Cell type and time point are not known.

The rearrangement joins TRBV12-3 or TRBV12-4 to TRBJ2-7; D unclear. The CDR3 loop spans 13 amino acids. The germline V and J ends were trimmed by 3 bases and 2 bases, with 8 bases remaining between them. In DNA, the CDR3 is TGTGCCAGCAGTTTCTACGACACCTACGAGCAGTACTTC. Protein sequence: CASSFYDTYEQYF.

This chain connects TRBV4-3 to TRBJ1-4; 9 bases line up with TRBD1. Germline V gives CDR1 LGHNA, CDR2 YSLEER. CDR3 length: 16 residues. J was trimmed by 5 bases and V by 3 bases; bases with no gene match: 7. The CDR3 region has the DNA TGCGCCAGCAGCCAGACAAGAGGACAGGGGAATGAAAAACTGTTTTTT. Translation gives CASSQTRGQGNEKLFF.

J is TRBJ2-7 and V is TRBV9; 8 bases map to TRBD2. Germline V CDR1 and CDR2: SGDLS, YYNGEE. V lost 4 bases and J lost 2; bases outside the gene matches: 17. The CDR3 consists of 18 residues. CDR3 residues: CASSPPYPGLADTYEQYF. Written as DNA, the CDR3 is TGTGCCAGCAGCCCTCCCTATCCCGGACTAGCCGACACCTACGAGCAGTACTTC.

V gene TRBV5-1 combines with J gene TRBJ2-2; weak D call: TRBD2 (6 bases). The germline gives CDR1 SGHRS, CDR2 YFSETQ. V lost 4 bases and J lost 3, with 10 bases in between. CDR3 length: 14 residues. CDR3 DNA sequence: TGCGCCAGCAGCCCGGGACTTTACACCGGGGAGCTGTTTTTT. Its protein is CASSPGLYTGELFF.

This clonotype was found a few times. The CDR3 reads CASSVAGGTGGAEPDTQYF. The CDR3 DNA follows: TGTGCCAGCAGCGTAGCTGGAGGGACTGGGGGGGCTGAGCCAGATACGCAGTATTTT. The V gene is TRBV9, the J gene TRBJ2-3; D possibly corresponds to TRBD2 (7 bases). Trimming took 0 bases from V and 4 from J, leaving 24 bases between them. There are 19 residues in the CDR3. Germline V gene sequence: CDR1 SGDLS, CDR2 YYNGEE.

The rearrangement uses TRBV27 and TRBJ2-7; D gene unclear. V lost 8 bases and J lost 0, with 14 bases in between. CDR3 length: 14 amino acids. The germline CDR1 and CDR2 sequences are MNHEY and SMNVEV (reference sequence). CDR3 DNA: TGTGCCAGCTCATACAGTGACGGCTCCTACGAGCAGTACTTC. This sequence encodes CASSYSDGSYEQYF.

This clonotype was counted a few times. The chain uses TRBV11-3 and TRBJ1-1; unclear D gene. V lost 1 base to trimming and J lost 1 base, with 7 bases between them. Germline assignment: CDR1 SGHNT and CDR2 YENEEA. This CDR3 contains 14 residues. The CDR3 loop is CASSLGRANTEAFF. The CDR3 DNA follows: TGTGCCAGCAGCTTAGGCCGCGCGAACACTGAAGCTTTCTTT.

The chain carries TRBV20-1 and TRBJ1-1; tentative D call: TRBD1 (5 bases). CDR3 length: 14 amino acids. The V gene lost 5 bases and the J gene lost 4 bases, with 17 bases spanning the gap. CDR1 is DFQATT, CDR2 SNEGSKA, per germline (reference sequence). The CDR3 nucleotides read TGCAGTGCTGTCCTTCCGGGGCGCGGCACTGAAGCTTTCTTT. This translates into CSAVLPGRGTEAFF.

This clonotype was seen more than once but under ten times. The genes are TRBV7-9 and TRBJ2-7, with 7 bases fitting TRBD1. This CDR3 comprises 14 residues. Germline V gene data show CDR1 as SEHNR and CDR2 as FQNEAQ (reference sequence). J lost 3 bases, V lost 4 bases, and 6 bases had no gene match. The CDR3: CASSSQGKLYEQYF. CDR3 nucleotides: TGTGCCAGCAGCTCACAGGGGAAGCTCTACGAGCAGTACTTC.

This sequence joins TRBV7-8 and TRBJ2-3, with D hard to call. V lost 3 bases, J lost 2 bases, and 6 bases lay in between. From germline, CDR1 is SGHVS and CDR2 FQNEAQ. There are 13 residues in the CDR3. This CDR3 is CASSFSDTDTQYF. CDR3 in DNA: TGTGCCAGCAGCTTTTCAGACACAGATACGCAGTATTTT. The whole variable domain, filled in from reference TRBV7-8 and TRBJ2-3, reads GAGVSQSPRYKVAKRGQDVALRCDPISGHVSLFWYQQALGQGPEFLTYFQNEAQLDKSGLPSDRFFAERPEGSVSTLKIQRTQQEDSAVYLCASSFSDTDTQYFGPGTRLTVL.

In its sample, this clonotype was seen many times. The chain recombines TRBV27 with TRBJ2-1; D ambiguous. Germline CDR1 MNHEY, CDR2 SMNVEV (reference sequence). The length of the CDR3 is 14 residues. Trimming left V 4 bases short and J 0 bases short, with 7 bases between. CDR3 DNA: TGTGCCAGCAGTTACGGGTACTCCTACAATGAGCAGTTCTTC. Its translation is CASSYGYSYNEQFF.

This clonotype was observed at least ten times. V usage is TRBV5-1 and J usage is TRBJ2-7; D is possibly TRBD1 (5 bases). In germline, CDR1 is SGHRS, CDR2 YFSETQ. V was cut by 6 bases and J by 3 bases, with 7 bases left in between. The CDR3 runs to 11 residues. The CDR3 region is CASTDSYEQYF. The DNA for the CDR3 is TGCGCCAGCACCGACAGCTACGAGCAGTACTTC. Full variable domain (rest looked up from reference TRBV5-1 and TRBJ2-7): KAGVTQTPRYLIKTRGQQVTLSCSPISGHRSVSWYQQTPGQGLQFLFEYFSETQRNKGNFPGRFSGRQFSNSRSEMNVSTLELGDSALYLCASTDSYEQYFGPGTRLTVT.

This clonotype has a count of ten or more. This sequence joins TRBV6-5 and TRBJ1-1, with D uncertain. V lost 3 bases to trimming and J lost 0 bases, with 5 bases between them. The CDR3 consists of 13 residues. Germline V gene data show CDR1 as MNHEY and CDR2 as SVGAGI. In DNA, the CDR3 is TGTGCCAGCAGTTATGAGCTGAACACTGAAGCTTTCTTT. As protein: CASSYELNTEAFF.